One sample yielded the 12 T cell receptor beta chains listed below, sequenced in a study of blood T cells in healthy people across ages. The authors ran a second PCR of roughly 7 to 11 cycles using a sample-barcoded 5' primer and a J-beta primer mix. In TCRdb, the 5' RACE reads were re-called with MiXCR into one record per CDR3 protein. This table holds about 780,000 distinct CDR3 sequences, under 30% found once. These data were also reused for a study on T cells of mothers and their children.

The sequenced sample consisted of blood. The receptors shown here come from a boy under 18 in good health.

The chain carries TRBV15 and TRBJ1-1; D remains ambiguous. The V gene lost 0 bases and the J gene lost 8 bases, with 13 bases spanning the gap. The CDR3 length is 14 residues. The germline V gene has CDR1 LNHNV and CDR2 YYDKDF (reference sequence). The CDR3 here is CATSREKEPTEAFF. DNA for the CDR3: TGTGCCACCAGCAGAGAGAAAGAGCCCACCGAAGCTTTCTTT.

In its sample, this clonotype was seen many times. The chain couples TRBV28 to TRBJ2-1; TRBD2 is a possible D gene (5 bases). This CDR3 has 15 amino acids. Trimming took 2 bases from V and 6 from J, leaving 14 bases between them. The V gene's germline CDR1 is MDHEN and CDR2 SYDVKM. CDR3 in amino acids: CASSLAGGMANEQFF. CDR3 nucleotides: TGTGCCAGCAGTTTAGCTGGAGGTATGGCCAATGAGCAGTTCTTC.

The V call is TRBV2, the J call TRBJ1-1, with 9 positions matching TRBD1. This CDR3 has 14 amino acids. Germline V gene sequence: CDR1 SNHLY, CDR2 FYNNEI. With V trimmed by 5 bases and J by 4 bases, 5 bases remained unmatched. The CDR3 loop reads CASSYRGPGTEAFF. The CDR3 bases are TGTGCCAGCAGTTACAGGGGGCCTGGCACTGAAGCTTTCTTT.

The chain has TRBV14 and TRBJ1-4, with D unresolved. Germline assignment: CDR1 SGHDN and CDR2 FVKESK. V lost 3 bases and J 8 bases, leaving 10 bases between the germline ends. CDR3 size: 13 residues. The CDR3 bases are TGTGCCAGCAGCCAGGGCTGGGCGGAAAAACTGTTTTTT. It yields the protein CASSQGWAEKLFF.

The gene calls are TRBV28 and TRBJ1-2, with D maybe TRBD1 (6 bases). This CDR3 is built from 14 residues. Germline V gives CDR1 MDHEN, CDR2 SYDVKM. Trimming removed 4 bases from V and 4 bases from J, with 13 bases in between. The CDR3 DNA follows: TGTGCCAGCAGTTCTGAAGGCAGGGGCTATGGCTACACCTTC. Translated: CASSSEGRGYGYTF.

The chain couples TRBV7-9 to TRBJ1-6, with TRBD1 matching 10 bases. The V gene's germline CDR1 is SEHNR and CDR2 FQNEAQ (reference sequence). The CDR3 covers 14 residues. Losses at the gene ends were 5 bases for V and 9 bases for J; bases not matched to a gene: 4. CDR3 sequence: CASSQDRGISPLHF. DNA for the CDR3: TGTGCCAGCAGCCAGGACAGGGGGATTTCACCCCTCCACTTT.

The chain carries TRBV23-1 and TRBJ2-6; D not certain. TRBV23-1 is annotated as an ORF whose role is uncertain. The CDR3 consists of 20 residues. V lost 8 bases, J lost 1 base, and 27 bases lay in between. This CDR3 is CASPWIGPTLNTSGANVLTF. The CDR3 DNA follows: TGCGCCAGCCCTTGGATTGGACCGACCCTTAATACTTCTGGGGCCAACGTCCTGACTTTC.

This clonotype was detected only a few times. The gene calls are TRBV28 and TRBJ2-4, with 8 bases fitting TRBD1. The V and J ends lost 3 bases and 6 bases, in that order; junction bases with no gene match: 10. There are 16 residues in the CDR3. The germline V gene encodes CDR1 MDHEN and CDR2 SYDVKM. The CDR3 protein is CASSFFAGGARNIQYF. The CDR3 DNA reads TGTGCCAGCAGTTTTTTCGCAGGGGGCGCGAGAAACATTCAGTACTTC.

This clonotype was seen only a few times. CDR3 DNA: TGTGCCACCACTGGAGGGACAGGGACCACCGGGGAGCTGTTTTTT. Protein: CATTGGTGTTGELFF. V is TRBV24-1 and J is TRBJ2-2, with TRBD1 identical over 9 bases. J lost 4 bases, V lost 8 bases, and 7 bases had no gene match. This CDR3 has 15 residues. CDR1 is KGHDR and CDR2 is SFDVKD in the germline V gene.

Only a few counts were recorded for this clonotype. This chain uses TRBV10-3 with TRBJ2-5; 7 bases map to TRBD1. Germline lookup yields CDR1 ENHRY and CDR2 SYGVKD. V shed 0 bases, J shed 11 bases, and the junction held 3 bases outside the gene matches. The CDR3 extends over 12 amino acids. DNA of the CDR3: TGTGCCATCAGTGAGTCCGGGACAGAGCAGTACTTC. Its protein is CAISESGTEQYF.

The chain uses TRBV7-3 and TRBJ2-2; 7 bases fit TRBD2. Per the germline V gene, CDR1 is SGHTA and CDR2 is FQGTGA. CDR3 size: 17 residues. J was trimmed by 0 bases and V by 6 bases; bases with no gene match: 10. CDR3 sequence (DNA): TGTGCCAGCAGGGGGGGGGACCGAGACGCGAACACCGGGGAGCTGTTTTTT. This encodes CASRGGDRDANTGELFF. The variable domain in full, with the rest retrieved from reference TRBV7-3 and TRBJ2-2, is GAGVSQTPSNKVTEKGKYVELRCDPISGHTALYWYRQSLGQGPEFLIYFQGTGAADDSGLPNDRFFAVRPEGSVSTLKIQRTERGDSAVYLCASRGGDRDANTGELFFGEGSRLTVL.

This clonotype was counted a few times. CDR3: CASSYRGTYNEQFF. CDR3 bases: TGTGCCAGCAGTTACCGGGGCACCTACAATGAGCAGTTCTTC. The V and J genes are TRBV6-6 and TRBJ2-1, with D perhaps being TRBD1 or TRBD2 (5 bases each). V lost 2 bases and J lost 2, with 7 bases in between. Germline V gene sequence: CDR1 MNHNY, CDR2 SVGAGI (reference sequence). This CDR3 has 14 residues.